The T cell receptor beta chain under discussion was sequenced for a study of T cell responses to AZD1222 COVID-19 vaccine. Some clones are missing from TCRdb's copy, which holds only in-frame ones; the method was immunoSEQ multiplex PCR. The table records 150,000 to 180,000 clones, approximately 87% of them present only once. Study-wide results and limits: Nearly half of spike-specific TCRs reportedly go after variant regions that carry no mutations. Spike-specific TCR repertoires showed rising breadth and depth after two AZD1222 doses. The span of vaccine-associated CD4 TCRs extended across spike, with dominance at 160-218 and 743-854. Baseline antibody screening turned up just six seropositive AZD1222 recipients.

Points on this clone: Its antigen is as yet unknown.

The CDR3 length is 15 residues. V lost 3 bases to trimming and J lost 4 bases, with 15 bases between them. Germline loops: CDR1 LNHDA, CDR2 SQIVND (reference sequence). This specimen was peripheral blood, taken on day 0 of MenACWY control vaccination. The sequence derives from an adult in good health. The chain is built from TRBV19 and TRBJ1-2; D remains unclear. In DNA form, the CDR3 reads TGTGCCAGTAGTATTTTAAAAGCGGCGGGCTATGGCTACACCTTC. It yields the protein CASSILKAAGYGYTF.